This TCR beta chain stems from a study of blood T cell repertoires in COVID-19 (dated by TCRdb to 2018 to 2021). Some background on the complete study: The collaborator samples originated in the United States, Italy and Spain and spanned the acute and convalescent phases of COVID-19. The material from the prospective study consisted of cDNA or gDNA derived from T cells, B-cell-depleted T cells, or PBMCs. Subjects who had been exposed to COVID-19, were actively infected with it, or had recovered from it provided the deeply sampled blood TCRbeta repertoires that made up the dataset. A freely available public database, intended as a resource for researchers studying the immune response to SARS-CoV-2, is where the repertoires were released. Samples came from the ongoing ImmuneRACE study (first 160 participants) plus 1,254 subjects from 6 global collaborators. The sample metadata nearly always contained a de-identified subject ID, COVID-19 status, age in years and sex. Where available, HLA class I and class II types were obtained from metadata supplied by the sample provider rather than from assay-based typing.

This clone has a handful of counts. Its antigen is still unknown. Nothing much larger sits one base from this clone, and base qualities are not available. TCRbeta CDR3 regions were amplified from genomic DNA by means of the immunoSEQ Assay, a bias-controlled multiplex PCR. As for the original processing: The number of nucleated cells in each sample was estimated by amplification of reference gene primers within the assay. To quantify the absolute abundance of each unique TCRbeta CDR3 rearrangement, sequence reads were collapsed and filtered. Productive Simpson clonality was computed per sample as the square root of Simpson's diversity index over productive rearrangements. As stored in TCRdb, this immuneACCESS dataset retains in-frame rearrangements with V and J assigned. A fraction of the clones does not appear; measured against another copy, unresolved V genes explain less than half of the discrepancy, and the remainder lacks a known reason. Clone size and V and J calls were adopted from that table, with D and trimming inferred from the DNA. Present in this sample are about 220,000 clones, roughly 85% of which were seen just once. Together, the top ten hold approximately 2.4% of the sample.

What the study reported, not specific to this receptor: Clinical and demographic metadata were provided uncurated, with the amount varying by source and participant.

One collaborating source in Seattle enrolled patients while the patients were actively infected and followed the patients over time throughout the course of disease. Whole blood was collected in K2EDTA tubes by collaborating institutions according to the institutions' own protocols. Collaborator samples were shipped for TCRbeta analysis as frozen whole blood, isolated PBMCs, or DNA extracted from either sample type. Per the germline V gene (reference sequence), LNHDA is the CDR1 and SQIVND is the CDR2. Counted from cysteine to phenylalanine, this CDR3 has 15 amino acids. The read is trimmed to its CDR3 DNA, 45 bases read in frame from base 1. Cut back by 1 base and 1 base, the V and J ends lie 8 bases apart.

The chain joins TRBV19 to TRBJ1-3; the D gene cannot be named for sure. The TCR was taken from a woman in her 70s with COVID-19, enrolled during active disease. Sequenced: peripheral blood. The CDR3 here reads CASSIGTGSGNTIYF. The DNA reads TGTGCCAGTAGTATAGGCACGGGGTCTGGAAACACCATATATTTT.